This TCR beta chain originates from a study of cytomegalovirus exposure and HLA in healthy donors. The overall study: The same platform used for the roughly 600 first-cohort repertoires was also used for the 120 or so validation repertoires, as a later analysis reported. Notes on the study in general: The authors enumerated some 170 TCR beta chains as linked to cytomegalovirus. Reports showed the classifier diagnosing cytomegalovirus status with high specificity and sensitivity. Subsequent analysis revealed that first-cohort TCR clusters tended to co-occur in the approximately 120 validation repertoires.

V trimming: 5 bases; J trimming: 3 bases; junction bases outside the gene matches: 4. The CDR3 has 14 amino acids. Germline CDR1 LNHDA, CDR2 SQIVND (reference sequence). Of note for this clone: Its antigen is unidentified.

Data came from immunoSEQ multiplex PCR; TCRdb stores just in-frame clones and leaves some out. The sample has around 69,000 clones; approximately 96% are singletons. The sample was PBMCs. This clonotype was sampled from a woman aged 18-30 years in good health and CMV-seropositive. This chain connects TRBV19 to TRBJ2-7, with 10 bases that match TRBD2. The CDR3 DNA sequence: TGTGCCAGTAGTCCGGCTAGCGGGAGCTACGAGCAGTACTTC. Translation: CASSPASGSYEQYF.